This passage covers 18 T cell receptor beta chains from one sample sequenced in a study of blood T cell repertoires in COVID-19. Produced via immunoSEQ multiplex PCR; TCRdb's table is partial and in-frame only. Among about 200,000 clones listed, roughly 84% were seen once. Sequencing input: peripheral blood. Source of these receptors: a man aged 50 to 59 with COVID-19, enrolled during active disease.

The chain combines TRBV6-5 with TRBJ2-7; 8 nucleotides line up with TRBD1. V lost 2 bases to trimming and J lost 2 bases; unmatched junction nucleotides: 2. This CDR3 has 14 amino acids. Germline CDR1 MNHEY, CDR2 SVGAGI. The CDR3 sequence: CASSYGQGAYEQYF. DNA for the CDR3: TGTGCCAGCAGTTACGGACAGGGCGCCTACGAGCAGTACTTC.

This chain joins TRBV6-2 or TRBV6-3 and TRBJ1-2; D call uncertain. Germline loops: CDR1 MNHEY, CDR2 SVGEGT. Trimming took off 4 bases at V and 4 bases at J, with 7 bases between the two ends. There are 12 residues in the CDR3. The CDR3 protein is CASSWRIYGYTF. DNA for the CDR3: TGTGCCAGCAGTTGGCGGATCTATGGCTACACCTTC.

V gene TRBV19 combines with J gene TRBJ1-3; D call uncertain. Trimming took off 6 bases at V and 0 bases at J, with 6 bases between the two ends. CDR3 size: 13 residues. Germline CDR1 reads LNHDA; CDR2 reads SQIVND (reference sequence). The CDR3 coding sequence is TGTGCCAGTAGGTGGAGCTCTGGAAACACCATATATTTT. Translating it yields CASRWSSGNTIYF.

The chain joins TRBV6-6 to TRBJ2-2; possibly TRBD1 for D (5 bases). The germline CDR1 and CDR2 sequences are MNHNY and SVGAGI (reference sequence). The germline V and J ends were trimmed by 5 bases and 7 bases, with 23 bases remaining between them. The CDR3 contains 17 residues. CDR3 nucleotide sequence: TGTGCCAGCAGTCCCAGGGCACCCCAACGTGGTGTCGGGGAGCTGTTTTTT. Its protein is CASSPRAPQRGVGELFF.

The chain recombines TRBV20-1 with TRBJ1-3, with unresolved D. V was cut by 6 bases and J by 4 bases, with 7 bases left in between. CDR3 length: 11 residues. CDR1 DFQATT and CDR2 SNEGSKA come from the germline V gene (reference sequence). The CDR3 region has the DNA TGCAGTGCCCAAACAGGAAACACCATATATTTT. Amino acid sequence: CSAQTGNTIYF.

The sample holds one count of this clone. This chain links TRBV2 with TRBJ2-2; D uncertain. CDR1 and CDR2 from the germline V gene are SNHLY and FYNNEI. The V gene lost 2 bases and the J gene lost 7 bases, with 11 bases spanning the gap. The CDR3 runs to 14 residues. The CDR3, as DNA: TGTGCCAGCAGTGAATCGGGTCGAGGCGGGGAGCTGTTTTTT. Translation: CASSESGRGGELFF.

CDR3 loop: CASSVAAGPSYEQYF. CDR3 coding DNA: TGTGCCAGCAGCGTAGCGGCAGGTCCCTCCTACGAGCAGTACTTC. The V call is TRBV9, the J call TRBJ2-7; D remains unclear. Germline loops: CDR1 SGDLS, CDR2 YYNGEE. This CDR3 is 15 amino acids long. V dropped 0 bases and J dropped 0 bases, with 10 bases sitting between them.

V gene TRBV5-4 combines with J gene TRBJ2-3; 9 bases are a match to TRBD2. V was clipped by 4 bases and J by 4 bases; unmatched bases: 7. Germline lookup yields CDR1 SGHNT and CDR2 YYREEE (reference sequence). The CDR3 length is 15 residues. The CDR3 region is CASSLAGGGADTQYF. The CDR3 DNA sequence: TGTGCCAGCAGCCTGGCTGGCGGGGGGGCAGATACGCAGTATTTT. Supplemented by reference TRBV5-4 and TRBJ2-3, the full variable domain reads ETGVTQSPTHLIKTRGQQVTLRCSSQSGHNTVSWYQQALGQGPQFIFQYYREEENGRGNFPPRFSGLQFPNYSSELNVNALELDDSALYLCASSLAGGGADTQYFGPGTRLTVL.

The gene calls are TRBV7-2 and TRBJ1-4, with no clear D. V was clipped by 1 base and J by 4 bases, with 13 bases between them. The CDR3 spans 16 residues. From germline, CDR1 is SGHTA and CDR2 FQGNSA. CDR3 in amino acids: CASSLVGRSGNEKLFF. The CDR3 nucleotides read TGTGCCAGCAGCTTAGTTGGCAGGTCTGGTAATGAAAAACTGTTTTTT.

The chain is built from TRBV18 and TRBJ2-6, with D possibly TRBD2 on 5 matching bases. Trimming shortened V by 2 bases and J by 0 bases, and 14 bases separated the two germline ends. Germline V gene data show CDR1 as KGHSH and CDR2 as LQKENI. This CDR3 has 18 residues. The CDR3 sequence is CASSPSWVGSSGANVLTF. DNA of the CDR3: TGTGCCAGCTCACCAAGTTGGGTGGGGAGCTCTGGGGCCAACGTCCTGACTTTC.

The chain joins TRBV12-3 or TRBV12-4 to TRBJ2-7, with D possibly TRBD2 on 5 matching bases. CDR3 size: 13 residues. Deletions cut 3 bases from V and 3 bases from J, with 9 bases between. The CDR3 DNA follows: TGTGCCAGCAGTTTTTTCGGGGACTACGAGCAGTACTTC. Translated, it gives CASSFFGDYEQYF.

The chain recombines TRBV7-3 with TRBJ2-1, with 9 bases matching TRBD1. Germline assignment: CDR1 SGHTA and CDR2 FQGTGA. The CDR3 extends over 15 amino acids. Trimming cost V 3 bases and J 4 bases; bases outside gene matches: 4. The CDR3 coding sequence is TGTGCCAGCAGCTTGTGGACAGGGGATTACAATGAGCAGTTCTTC. As protein: CASSLWTGDYNEQFF.

The chain joins TRBV3-1 (or the pseudogene TRBV3-2) to TRBJ1-6; D may be TRBD1 (6 bases). Looked up from germline, CDR1 is LGHDT and CDR2 is YNNKEL (reference sequence). V lost 4 bases to trimming and J lost 7 bases, with 14 bases between them. The CDR3 is made up of 15 amino acids. CDR3: CASSPRQGQNSPLHF. Here the CDR3 DNA reads TGTGCCAGCAGCCCCAGACAAGGACAGAATTCACCCCTCCACTTT.

The genes are TRBV11-3 and TRBJ1-4; D unresolved. Trimming left V 4 bases short and J 0 bases short, with 12 bases between. In germline, CDR1 is SGHNT, CDR2 YENEEA. The CDR3 length is 16 residues. The CDR3 nucleotides are TGTGCCAGCAGCTACCCTCGGGGTGCAACTAATGAAAAACTGTTTTTT. It codes for CASSYPRGATNEKLFF.

This clone has just one count. The chain is built from TRBV6-5 and TRBJ2-2; no clear D. The CDR3 length is 15 residues. CDR1 MNHEY and CDR2 SVGAGI come from the germline V gene. The V and J ends lost 7 bases and 0 bases respectively, with 12 bases between them. DNA for the CDR3: TGTGCCAGCAAGTTGCTGGGCTCGAACACCGGGGAGCTGTTTTTT. Encoded protein: CASKLLGSNTGELFF.

For the CDR3, the DNA is TGTGCCAGCAGCTTGGCACAGGGGGTCTACGAGCAGTACTTC. The encoded protein is CASSLAQGVYEQYF. The J gene is TRBJ2-7, the V gene TRBV5-5; TRBD1 matches 8 bases. Germline V CDR1 and CDR2: SGHKS, YYEKEE (reference sequence). With V trimmed by 0 bases and J by 3 bases, 2 bases remained unmatched. This CDR3 contains 14 residues. Complete variable domain (other parts from reference TRBV5-5 and TRBJ2-7): DAGVTQSPTHLIKTRGQQVTLRCSPISGHKSVSWYQQVLGQGPQFIFQYYEKEERGRGNFPDRFSARQFPNYSSELNVNALLLGDSALYLCASSLAQGVYEQYFGPGTRLTVT.

The chain couples TRBV4-2 to TRBJ1-6; D not certain. V lost 1 base and J lost 5, with 9 bases in between. Germline V gives CDR1 LGHNA, CDR2 YNFKEQ. The CDR3 sequence is 15 residues long. This chain's CDR3 is CASSQVWGDNSPLHF. CDR3 sequence (DNA): TGTGCCAGCAGCCAAGTGTGGGGAGATAATTCACCCCTCCACTTT.

This rearrangement joins TRBV5-1 to TRBJ2-7, with 8 bases lining up with TRBD2. CDR1 is SGHRS and CDR2 is YFSETQ in the germline V gene. With 4 bases clipped from V and 3 bases from J, the junction kept 9 bases outside the gene matches. The CDR3 spans 15 residues. In DNA, the CDR3 is TGCGCCAGCAGCGCCGCGGGGGGTTTATACTACGAGCAGTACTTC. Its translation is CASSAAGGLYYEQYF.